The 21 T cell receptor beta chains reported below all come from one sample, sequenced in a study of T cell repertoires in cytomegalovirus infection. TCRdb re-called the reads through MiXCR, storing one row per CDR3 protein. Among approximately 990,000 distinct CDR3 sequences listed, less than 35% were seen once. The antigens of these receptors remain unknown. The sample consisted of cultured CD8+ T cells from PBMCs, taken from culture after CMV antigen stimulation. The receptors stem from a human donor in good health (CMV status not recorded). Some clones in this sample may be carry-over from other donors' samples.

The chain is built from TRBV4-1 and TRBJ2-3; TRBD2 is a possible D gene (5 bases). The CDR3 is 16 amino acids. Germline CDR1 reads MGHRA; CDR2 reads YSYEKL. Trimming removed 0 bases at V and 4 bases at J, with 14 bases between. CDR3 DNA: TGCGCCAGCAGCCAAGAAACCCTCGCAGCGGCAGATACGCAGTATTTT. Residues: CASSQETLAAADTQYF.

At least ten counts were recorded for this clonotype. This chain uses TRBV27 with TRBJ1-5; weak D call: TRBD1 (6 bases). CDR1 and CDR2 from the germline V gene are MNHEY and SMNVEV (reference sequence). The V gene lost 5 bases and the J gene lost 0 bases, with 8 bases spanning the gap. CDR3 length equals 14 residues. CDR3 amino acids: CASSMTGSNQPQHF. Here the CDR3 DNA reads TGTGCCAGCAGTATGACAGGTAGCAATCAGCCCCAGCATTTT.

The chain links TRBV12-3 or TRBV12-4 to TRBJ2-5; D perhaps matches TRBD2 (6 bases). This CDR3 has 15 amino acids. The V end was cut by 6 bases, the J end by 1 base, with 15 bases between. The CDR3, as DNA: TGTGCCAGCAGGGAGGGACTCCCCGCCCAAGAGACCCAGTACTTC. Translation: CASREGLPAQETQYF.

This clonotype showed up just a few times. The rearrangement uses TRBV12-5 and TRBJ1-1, with 7 positions matching TRBD1. With 7 bases clipped from V and 7 bases from J, the junction kept 6 bases outside the gene matches. Germline-derived CDR1 and CDR2 are LGHNT and FRNRAP. The CDR3 runs 12 residues. The CDR3 nucleotides are TGTGCTAGTGCCGAAACAGGGGATGAAGCTTTCTTT. It yields the protein CASAETGDEAFF.

The chain has TRBV15 and TRBJ1-5, with D possibly matching TRBD1 (5 bases). V was cut by 0 bases and J by 7 bases, with 16 bases left in between. CDR3 length: 16 amino acids. In germline, CDR1 is LNHNV, CDR2 YYDKDF (reference sequence). CDR3 amino acids: CATSRDGAAVRQPQHF. Written as DNA, the CDR3 is TGTGCCACCAGCAGAGATGGGGCGGCAGTCAGGCAGCCCCAGCATTTT.

This clonotype was picked up a small number of times. The rearrangement joins TRBV2 to TRBJ2-2; unclear D gene. The CDR3 loop spans 10 amino acids. The germline V gene has CDR1 SNHLY and CDR2 FYNNEI. V lost 6 bases and J lost 9, with 5 bases in between. The CDR3 region has the DNA TGTGCCAGCAGGAACCGGGAGCTGTTTTTT. Amino acid sequence: CASRNRELFF.

J is TRBJ1-1 and V is TRBV5-6; TRBD1 aligns across 7 bases. Trimming took 4 bases from V and 1 from J; bases not matched to a gene: 7. Looked up from germline, CDR1 is SGHDT and CDR2 is YYEEEE. The CDR3 is 15 amino acids. DNA for the CDR3: TGTGCCAGCAGCCCAGGACAGGAGACGAACACTGAAGCTTTCTTT. It is translated as CASSPGQETNTEAFF. Together with reference TRBV5-6 and TRBJ1-1, the CDR3 gives the full variable domain: DAGVTQSPTHLIKTRGQQVTLRCSPKSGHDTVSWYQQALGQGPQFIFQYYEEEERQRGNFPDRFSGHQFPNYSSELNVNALLLGDSALYLCASSPGQETNTEAFFGQGTRLTVV.

This rearrangement joins TRBV20-1 to TRBJ1-2; D is undetermined. Trimming took off 3 bases at V and 4 bases at J, with 3 bases between the two ends. Per the germline V gene, CDR1 is DFQATT and CDR2 is SNEGSKA (reference sequence). This CDR3 region has 10 residues. The DNA of the CDR3 is TGCAGTGCTAGCCCCTATGGCTACACCTTC. This sequence encodes CSASPYGYTF.

The V and J genes are TRBV11-3 and TRBJ1-1; D perhaps matches TRBD1 (6 bases). Germline lookup yields CDR1 SGHNT and CDR2 YENEEA. This CDR3 region has 16 residues. The V gene lost 4 bases and the J gene lost 3 bases, with 18 bases spanning the gap. CDR3 loop: CASSSTTKAGDTEAFF. In DNA form, the CDR3 reads TGTGCCAGCAGCTCGACCACGAAGGCAGGGGACACTGAAGCTTTCTTT. The full variable domain, its missing parts supplied by reference TRBV11-3 and TRBJ1-1, is EAGVVQSPRYKIIEKKQPVAFWCNPISGHNTLYWYLQNLGQGPELLIRYENEEAVDDSQLPKDRFSAERLKGVDSTLKIQPAELGDSAVYLCASSSTTKAGDTEAFFGQGTRLTVV.

A word on this clonotype: Since a much larger clone is just one base distant, this may be a read error. J is TRBJ2-3 and V is TRBV7-3; no clear D. Trimming shortened V by 8 bases and J by 5 bases, and 20 bases separated the two germline ends. Germline assignment: CDR1 SGHTA and CDR2 FQGTGA. This CDR3 is built from 15 residues. This CDR3 reads CASSLGSFSIDTQYF. CDR3 DNA: TGTGCCAGCTCCTTAGGATCCTTTTCCATAGATACGCAGTATTTT.

Only a few counts were recorded for this clonotype. The chain combines TRBV10-3 with TRBJ1-2, with 9 bases identical to TRBD1. Germline values: CDR1 ENHRY, CDR2 SYGVKD. This CDR3 region has 16 residues. The junction had 6 bases not matched to a gene; V was cut back by 0 bases and J by 4 bases. CDR3 nucleotide sequence: TGTGCCATCAGTGAGTCGAAAAGGGACAGGGCCTATGGCTACACCTTC. This sequence encodes CAISESKRDRAYGYTF.

There are a few counts of this clonotype. The chain couples TRBV6-2 or TRBV6-3 to TRBJ1-5; 9 bases are a match to TRBD1. V dropped 0 bases and J dropped 3; count of bases not matched to a gene: 6. Per the germline V gene, CDR1 is MNHEY and CDR2 is SVGEGT. This CDR3 region has 17 residues. In DNA, the CDR3 is TGTGCCAGCAGTTACTCGACAGGACAGGGGAACAATCAGCCCCAGCATTTT. This translates into CASSYSTGQGNNQPQHF.

The gene calls are TRBV20-1 and TRBJ1-2, with D tentatively TRBD1 (6 bases). V lost 3 bases to trimming and J lost 0 bases, with 14 bases between them. The CDR3 length is 15 residues. Germline CDR1 reads DFQATT; CDR2 reads SNEGSKA (reference sequence). DNA of the CDR3: TGCAGTGCTAGCGCGGGGGCGGAAGCTAACTATGGCTACACCTTC. Translated, it gives CSASAGAEANYGYTF.

This CDR3 is CASSYSLTGSGEAFF. CDR3 DNA sequence: TGTGCCAGCAGTTACTCTCTGACAGGGTCGGGTGAAGCTTTCTTT. The rearrangement joins TRBV6-2 or TRBV6-3 to TRBJ1-1; 7 bases match TRBD1. The CDR3 consists of 15 residues. V was clipped by 0 bases and J by 7 bases; unmatched bases: 8. The germline V gene has CDR1 MNHEY and CDR2 SVGEGT.

This clonotype was seen at least ten times. V usage is TRBV7-2 and J usage is TRBJ2-1; the D is unclear. The V end lost 1 base, the J end lost 6 bases, and 7 bases lay between the germline ends. This CDR3 region has 13 residues. Germline CDR1 SGHTA, CDR2 FQGNSA. The CDR3, as DNA: TGTGCCAGCAGCTTAGAACAGCCCAATGAGCAGTTCTTC. Translating it yields CASSLEQPNEQFF.

The gene calls are TRBV4-3 and TRBJ1-3; 10 nucleotides align to TRBD1. The CDR3 covers 16 residues. CDR1 is LGHNA and CDR2 is YSLEER in the germline V gene. With V trimmed by 0 bases and J by 2 bases, 1 base remained unmatched. The CDR3 spells CASSQDGQGAGNTIYF. In DNA form, the CDR3 reads TGCGCCAGCAGCCAAGATGGACAGGGGGCTGGAAACACCATATATTTT.

The rearrangement links TRBV5-8 to TRBJ2-3, with unresolved D. Germline-derived CDR1 and CDR2 are SGHTS and YDEGEE. The V gene lost 0 bases and the J gene lost 3 bases, with 11 bases spanning the gap. The CDR3 sequence is 15 residues long. The CDR3 DNA reads TGTGCCAGCAGCTTGGGGACCGCGGCAACAGATACGCAGTATTTT. It yields the protein CASSLGTAATDTQYF.

In this sample, this clonotype turned up many times. J is TRBJ1-6 and V is TRBV7-6; D gene ambiguous. CDR3 size: 15 residues. Trimming pared 6 bases from V and 0 bases from J, leaving 9 bases between. The germline gives CDR1 SGHVS, CDR2 FNYEAQ. The CDR3 DNA reads as TGTGCCAGCAGTACAACCATCTCCTATAATTCACCCCTCCACTTT. Translation: CASSTTISYNSPLHF.

This clonotype was recorded a few times. The chain links TRBV7-3 to TRBJ2-2, with TRBD2 matching over 7 bases. V shed 5 bases and J 5 bases; nucleotides not matched to a gene: 14. The CDR3 is made up of 17 amino acids. Per germline, CDR1 SGHTA and CDR2 FQGTGA. The CDR3 is CASSPLGDLAATGELFF. CDR3 bases: TGTGCCAGCAGCCCCCTGGGCGACCTAGCGGCTACCGGGGAGCTGTTTTTT.

This chain joins TRBV12-3 or TRBV12-4 and TRBJ2-1; a weak D match, TRBD1 (6 bases). V lost 6 bases and J 6 bases, leaving 18 bases between the germline ends. CDR3 length: 15 residues. The CDR3 DNA reads TGTGCCAGCAGGGACAGTGGAAAAGGATCCAATGAGCAGTTCTTC. Its protein product is CASRDSGKGSNEQFF.

The chain carries TRBV6-4 and TRBJ2-1; D not resolved. CDR1 is MRHNA, CDR2 SNTAGT, per germline. V lost 2 bases and J 1 base, leaving 6 bases between the germline ends. This CDR3 region has 14 residues. The CDR3 loop is CASSDLGSYNEQFF. The CDR3 DNA sequence: TGTGCCAGCAGTGACCTAGGGTCCTACAATGAGCAGTTCTTC.